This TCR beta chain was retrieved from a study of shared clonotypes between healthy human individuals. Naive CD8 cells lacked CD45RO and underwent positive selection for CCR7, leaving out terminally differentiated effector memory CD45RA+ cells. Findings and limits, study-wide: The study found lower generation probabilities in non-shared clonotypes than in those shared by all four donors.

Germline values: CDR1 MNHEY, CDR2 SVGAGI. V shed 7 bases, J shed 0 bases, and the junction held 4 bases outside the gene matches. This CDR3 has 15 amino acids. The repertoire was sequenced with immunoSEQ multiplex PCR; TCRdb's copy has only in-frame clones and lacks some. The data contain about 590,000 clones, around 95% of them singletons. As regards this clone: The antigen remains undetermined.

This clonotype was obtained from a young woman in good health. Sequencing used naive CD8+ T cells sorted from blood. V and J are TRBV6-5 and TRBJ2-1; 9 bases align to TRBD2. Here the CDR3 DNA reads TGTGCCAGCAACAAACTAGCGGGCTCCTACAATGAGCAGTTCTTC. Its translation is CASNKLAGSYNEQFF.